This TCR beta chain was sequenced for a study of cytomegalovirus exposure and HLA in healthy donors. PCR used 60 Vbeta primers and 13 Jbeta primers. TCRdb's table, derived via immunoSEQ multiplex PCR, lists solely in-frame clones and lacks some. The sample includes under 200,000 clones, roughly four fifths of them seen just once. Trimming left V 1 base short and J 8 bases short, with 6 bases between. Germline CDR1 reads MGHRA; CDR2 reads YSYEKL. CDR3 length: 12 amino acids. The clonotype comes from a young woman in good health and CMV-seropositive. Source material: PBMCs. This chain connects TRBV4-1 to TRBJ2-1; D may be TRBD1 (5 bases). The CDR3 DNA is TGCGCCAGCAGCCAAGTAGGGGATGAGCAGTTCTTC. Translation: CASSQVGDEQFF.